This TCR beta chain was recovered during a study of cytomegalovirus exposure and HLA in healthy donors. General study points: Later on, analysis showed that most CMV-associated TCR beta chains appeared to be HLA-restricted. Rare TCR sequences predominated, though certain public TCRs were found in many donors. Earlier analysis looked at TCR beta V segments, and most were productive about 87% or about 30% of the time.

The germline V gene encodes CDR1 SQVTM and CDR2 ANQGSEA. The CDR3 has 13 residues. As concerns this clone: Antigen specificity is unknown. One end of the junction varies from germline; a read error may be responsible.

The PCR ran on 60 Vbeta and 13 Jbeta primers. Libraries were prepared by immunoSEQ multiplex PCR; TCRdb keeps only in-frame clonotypes and omits some of them. The sample carries 220,000 or so clones, 60% to 80% recorded once. The clonotype comes from a woman under 40 in good health and CMV-seronegative. The chain recombines TRBV29-1 with TRBJ2-3, with a possible D match to TRBD1 (6 bases). Sequencing input: PBMCs. The CDR3 here is CTFVGTLTYTQYF. CDR3 bases: TGCACGTTTGTGGGGACACTCACATATACGCAGTATTTT.